These 32 T cell receptor beta chains came from one sample sequenced in a study of early T cells in non-severe SARS-CoV-2 infection. TCRdb reanalysed the 5' RACE reads using MiXCR and keeps one entry per CDR3 protein. The data hold around 25,000 distinct CDR3 sequences, with approximately 5.1% observed a single time. Material for sequencing was whole blood. The source is an adult who was a healthcare worker with PCR-confirmed SARS-CoV-2 infection or an uninfected control (not recorded which).

This clonotype was counted only a few times. The chain recombines TRBV5-1 with TRBJ2-7, with D hard to call. V lost 2 bases and J lost 2, with 11 bases in between. Germline V gene data show CDR1 as SGHRS and CDR2 as YFSETQ. The CDR3 length is 14 residues. This chain's CDR3 is CASSFSTDTYEQYF. The DNA of the CDR3 is TGCGCCAGCAGCTTTTCCACAGACACCTACGAGCAGTACTTC.

This clonotype showed up many times. The gene calls are TRBV12-5 and TRBJ2-3, with no clear D. In germline, CDR1 is LGHNT, CDR2 FRNRAP. CDR3 length: 14 amino acids. V was shortened by 7 bases and J by 2 bases, with 13 bases between the two germline ends. This chain's CDR3 is CASAPYKNTDTQYF. The CDR3 coding sequence is TGTGCTAGTGCCCCGTACAAGAACACAGATACGCAGTATTTT. The full variable domain, completed using reference TRBV12-5 and TRBJ2-3, is DARVTQTPRHKVTEMGQEVTMRCQPILGHNTVFWYRQTMMQGLELLAYFRNRAPLDDSGMPKDRFSAEMPDATLATLKIQPSEPRDSAVYFCASAPYKNTDTQYFGPGTRLTVL.

This clonotype came up many times. The rearrangement joins TRBV28 to TRBJ2-7; unclear D gene. Germline-derived CDR1 and CDR2 are MDHEN and SYDVKM. Between the trimmed V and J ends, which lost 2 bases and 5 bases, there was a span of 7 bases. The CDR3 contains 12 residues. CDR3 sequence reads: CASSLVRNEQYF. As DNA, the CDR3 is TGTGCCAGCAGTTTAGTTCGGAACGAGCAGTACTTC.

This clonotype was counted many times. This rearrangement joins TRBV12-3 or TRBV12-4 to TRBJ1-1; D is unresolved. The CDR3 is made up of 14 amino acids. With 3 bases removed from V and 1 base from J, the gap between germline ends came to 9 bases. The DNA of the CDR3 is TGTGCCAGCAGTTTGAGGAACTCGAACACTGAAGCTTTCTTT. It translates to CASSLRNSNTEAFF.

The chain has TRBV28 and TRBJ1-2, with D possibly being TRBD1 (5 bases). The CDR3 has 13 amino acids. Trimming took 10 bases from V and 3 from J, leaving 15 bases between them. Germline CDR1 MDHEN, CDR2 SYDVKM. CDR3 region: CATLRQFDYGYTF. The CDR3 coding sequence is TGTGCCACCCTACGACAGTTTGACTATGGCTACACCTTC.

The J gene is TRBJ2-1, the V gene TRBV10-3; TRBD1 matches at 9 bases. The J segment lost 7 bases and the V segment lost 1 base, leaving 5 bases of the junction unmatched. CDR1 and CDR2 (germline): ENHRY, SYGVKD. The CDR3 has 15 amino acids. DNA of the CDR3: TGTGCCATCAGTGAGTTTGTGACAGGGGGTAATGAGCAGTTCTTC. It translates to CAISEFVTGGNEQFF.

There are many counts of this clonotype. This chain links TRBV28 with TRBJ2-1, with D tentatively TRBD1 or TRBD2 (6 bases each). Germline V gene sequence: CDR1 MDHEN, CDR2 SYDVKM. There are 15 residues in the CDR3. V lost 2 bases and J lost 6, with 14 bases in between. The CDR3 DNA sequence: TGTGCCAGCAGTTTAGCTGGGGGGCGGAGCAATGAGCAGTTCTTC. Translating it yields CASSLAGGRSNEQFF. Variable domain in full (rest from reference TRBV28 and TRBJ2-1): DVKVTQSSRYLVKRTGEKVFLECVQDMDHENMFWYRQDPGLGLRLIYFSYDVKMKEKGDIPEGYSVSREKKERFSLILESASTNQTSMYLCASSLAGGRSNEQFFGPGTRLTVL.

This clonotype was seen more than once but under ten times. This rearrangement joins TRBV20-1 to TRBJ2-7; D might be TRBD1 (6 bases). This CDR3 contains 13 residues. Deletions cut 1 base from V and 1 base from J, with 8 bases between. CDR1 and CDR2 (germline): DFQATT, SNEGSKA (reference sequence). The chain's CDR3 is CSARVGTSYEQYF. The CDR3 nucleotides are TGCAGTGCTAGAGTAGGGACATCCTACGAGCAGTACTTC.

This clonotype has a count of ten or more. The CDR3 DNA sequence: TGTGCCAGCAGCCTCGCCTACAGGGAACAGACTGGAAACACCATATATTTT. This codes for CASSLAYREQTGNTIYF. The gene calls are TRBV4-2 and TRBJ1-3; possible D gene TRBD1, 6 bases. There are 17 residues in the CDR3. Trimming pared 4 bases from V and 2 bases from J, leaving 18 bases between. The V gene's germline CDR1 is LGHNA and CDR2 YNFKEQ.

V and J are TRBV16 and TRBJ2-3; TRBD2 agrees at 7 bases. The germline V gene has CDR1 KGHSY and CDR2 FQNENV. Trimming cost V 11 bases and J 3 bases; bases outside gene matches: 14. This CDR3 spans 15 amino acids. CDR3 region: CADKEAGRGTDTQYF. CDR3 bases: TGTGCCGACAAAGAAGCGGGACGAGGGACAGATACGCAGTATTTT. Full variable domain (rest looked up from reference TRBV16 and TRBJ2-3): GEEVAQTPKHLVRGEGQKAKLYCAPIKGHSYVFWYQQVLKNEFKFLISFQNENVFDETGMPKERFSAKCLPNSPCSLEIQATKLEDSAVYFCADKEAGRGTDTQYFGPGTRLTVL.

This clonotype came up many times. The chain combines TRBV7-9 with TRBJ1-3; tentative D call: TRBD1 (5 bases). Germline CDR1 reads SEHNR; CDR2 reads FQNEAQ (reference sequence). This CDR3 is 16 amino acids long. V was shortened by 2 bases and J by 2 bases, with 13 bases between the two germline ends. The CDR3 nucleotides are TGTGCCAGCAGCTTAACCGCGTCAGGGACTGGAAACACCATATATTTT. Translation: CASSLTASGTGNTIYF.

At least ten counts were recorded for this clonotype. The chain links TRBV25-1 to TRBJ1-2, with 7 bases identical to TRBD1. Germline V gene lookup returns CDR1 MGHDK and CDR2 SYGVNS. The ends lost 3 bases at V and 4 bases at J; junction bases unmatched: 5. The CDR3 totals 14 residues. The CDR3 loop reads CASSEYRGGYGYTF. CDR3 DNA: TGTGCCAGCAGTGAGTACAGGGGTGGCTATGGCTACACCTTC.

The V gene is TRBV2, the J gene TRBJ2-7; weak D call: TRBD1 (5 bases). Germline-derived CDR1 and CDR2 are SNHLY and FYNNEI. The length of the CDR3 is 12 residues. V gave up 6 bases and J gave up 2 bases, with 8 bases separating them. This chain's CDR3 is CASRQVTYEQYF. CDR3 DNA sequence: TGTGCCAGCAGACAGGTAACCTACGAGCAGTACTTC.

This clonotype was seen a few times. The chain recombines TRBV12-3 or TRBV12-4 with TRBJ2-1; D gene uncertain. Trimming removed 3 bases from V and 0 bases from J, with 12 bases in between. This CDR3 spans 16 amino acids. For the CDR3, the DNA is TGTGCCAGCAGTTTCCTCGGGCTACGCTCCTACAATGAGCAGTTCTTC. It codes for CASSFLGLRSYNEQFF.

The rearrangement links TRBV12-3 or TRBV12-4 to TRBJ1-5; D call uncertain. The germline V and J ends were trimmed by 6 bases and 4 bases, with 13 bases remaining between them. This CDR3 is 14 amino acids long. The CDR3 bases are TGTGCCAGCAGACCAGGATTAGGGAATCAGCCCCAGCATTTT. Translation gives CASRPGLGNQPQHF.

In its sample, this clonotype was seen many times. The chain employs TRBV11-2 and TRBJ2-3; D call uncertain. The CDR3 sequence is 15 residues long. The V end was cut by 3 bases, the J end by 0 bases, with 10 bases between. Germline values: CDR1 SGHAT, CDR2 FQNNGV. The CDR3 here is CASSFSVDSTDTQYF. The CDR3 coding sequence is TGTGCCAGCAGCTTTTCGGTCGATAGCACAGATACGCAGTATTTT. Supplemented by reference TRBV11-2 and TRBJ2-3, the full variable domain reads EAGVAQSPRYKIIEKRQSVAFWCNPISGHATLYWYQQILGQGPKLLIQFQNNGVVDDSQLPKDRFSAERLKGVDSTLKIQPAKLEDSAVYLCASSFSVDSTDTQYFGPGTRLTVL.

This chain connects TRBV5-4 to TRBJ1-1, with TRBD1 matching over 8 bases. The V and J ends lost 3 bases and 6 bases, in that order; junction bases with no gene match: 13. The germline V gene has CDR1 SGHNT and CDR2 YYREEE (reference sequence). The CDR3 is 16 amino acids. CDR3 loop: CASSWTGKDRRAEAFF. For the CDR3, the DNA is TGTGCCAGCAGCTGGACAGGGAAGGACCGAAGGGCTGAAGCTTTCTTT. Based on the CDR3 plus reference TRBV5-4 and TRBJ1-1, the full variable domain is ETGVTQSPTHLIKTRGQQVTLRCSSQSGHNTVSWYQQALGQGPQFIFQYYREEENGRGNFPPRFSGLQFPNYSSELNVNALELDDSALYLCASSWTGKDRRAEAFFGQGTRLTVV.

This chain uses TRBV2 with TRBJ2-2, with D possibly being TRBD2 (5 bases). There are 15 residues in the CDR3. The V and J ends lost 7 bases and 0 bases respectively, with 12 bases between them. Germline V gene sequence: CDR1 SNHLY, CDR2 FYNNEI. Written as DNA, the CDR3 is TGTGCCAGCACTATGGAGAGGGCGAACACCGGGGAGCTGTTTTTT. Translated, it gives CASTMERANTGELFF.

In this sample, this clonotype turned up many times. The CDR3, as DNA: TGTGCCAGCTCGATTGGACAGGGACCTGGGGCCAACGTCCTGACTTTC. It encodes CASSIGQGPGANVLTF. This chain uses TRBV19 with TRBJ2-6; 8 bases line up with TRBD1. Germline CDR1 reads LNHDA; CDR2 reads SQIVND (reference sequence). CDR3 length: 16 residues. The J segment lost 2 bases and the V segment lost 9 bases, leaving 9 bases of the junction unmatched.

The sample holds a few counts of this clonotype. This chain links TRBV7-9 with TRBJ1-4; no definite D call. The CDR3 runs to 13 residues. CDR1 and CDR2 from the germline V gene are SEHNR and FQNEAQ (reference sequence). Trimming shortened V by 2 bases and J by 8 bases, and 9 bases separated the two germline ends. The DNA of the CDR3 is TGTGCCAGCAGCTTAAAACCTGGGGAAAAACTGTTTTTT. Its protein is CASSLKPGEKLFF.

About this clonotype: Here the CDR3 omits its conserved ending phenylalanine or tryptophan, so a read error is the likely source. The chain combines TRBV11-2 with TRBJ1-6; D not certain. V was shortened by 3 bases and J by 4 bases, with 10 bases between the two germline ends. Germline CDR1 reads SGHAT; CDR2 reads FQNNGV. The CDR3 length is 15 residues. As DNA, the CDR3 is TGTGCCAGCAGCTTCAGGACGAGATATAATTCACCCCTCCACCTT. Amino acids: CASSFRTRYNSPLHL.

This clonotype turned up a few times. This chain connects TRBV24-1 to TRBJ2-1; the match to TRBD1 covers 10 bases. The CDR3 has 15 amino acids. CDR1 is KGHDR, CDR2 SFDVKD, per germline. The J segment lost 8 bases and the V segment lost 2 bases, leaving 5 bases of the junction unmatched. DNA of the CDR3: TGTGCCACCAGTGATTCCGGGACAGGGGCCGATGAGCAGTTCTTC. It translates to CATSDSGTGADEQFF.

This clonotype has at least ten counts. In nucleotides, the CDR3 is TGTGCCAGCTCACCACCCGAGGATACGCAGTATTTT. This translates into CASSPPEDTQYF. The chain recombines TRBV18 with TRBJ2-3; D unresolved. The CDR3 extends over 12 amino acids. Trimming cost V 0 bases and J 6 bases, with 4 bases left between them. Germline CDR1 KGHSH, CDR2 LQKENI.

This clonotype is labeled medium-sized. V is TRBV28 and J is TRBJ1-5; no clear D. Germline CDR1 MDHEN, CDR2 SYDVKM. V lost 5 bases and J lost 3, with 14 bases in between. CDR3 size: 15 residues. The CDR3 bases are TGTGCCAGCAGTGGGATCCCAAGCGACAATCAGCCCCAGCATTTT. It yields the protein CASSGIPSDNQPQHF.

This clonotype was observed at least ten times. The chain combines TRBV11-2 with TRBJ2-1; no clear D. The CDR3 extends over 16 amino acids. Germline-derived CDR1 and CDR2 are SGHAT and FQNNGV. Deletions cut 0 bases from V and 1 base from J, with 10 bases between. This CDR3 reads CASSLDSEDSYNEQFF. The CDR3 DNA is TGTGCCAGCAGCTTAGACAGCGAGGATTCCTACAATGAGCAGTTCTTC.

This clonotype was counted only a few times. The chain couples TRBV6-4 to TRBJ2-7, with 7 bases lining up with TRBD2. The CDR3 runs to 13 residues. Germline loops: CDR1 MRHNA, CDR2 SNTAGT. The V gene end was trimmed by 8 bases and the J gene end by 10 bases; junction bases not matched to a gene: 14. CDR3 in DNA: TGTGCCAGCGGATCTGAGGCGGGAGCTGAACAGTACTTC. Protein sequence: CASGSEAGAEQYF.

This clonotype has at least ten counts. The genes are TRBV2 and TRBJ1-5; 7 nucleotides align to TRBD1. The germline gives CDR1 SNHLY, CDR2 FYNNEI. Unmatched junction bases numbered 13, after V lost 4 bases and J lost 7 bases. CDR3 length equals 16 residues. The CDR3 sequence: CASSVQDRKVGQPQHF. Written as DNA, the CDR3 is TGTGCCAGCAGTGTACAGGACAGGAAAGTAGGACAGCCCCAGCATTTT.

The table lists this clonotype with many counts. This CDR3 reads CASSLSVTNWGPTEAFF. In nucleotides, the CDR3 is TGCGCCAGCAGCTTGAGTGTGACTAACTGGGGCCCCACCGAAGCTTTCTTT. The genes are TRBV5-1 and TRBJ1-1, with D possibly TRBD1 on 5 matching bases. The CDR3 runs 17 residues. Trimming left V 1 base short and J 8 bases short, with 24 bases between. CDR1 and CDR2 (germline): SGHRS, YFSETQ.

This clonotype was recorded many times. The rearrangement links TRBV29-1 to TRBJ2-3; D call uncertain. CDR1 and CDR2 (germline): SQVTM, ANQGSEA. This CDR3 is built from 10 residues. Trimming removed 4 bases at V and 4 bases at J, with 3 bases between. CDR3 sequence: CSVVPDTQYF. In DNA form, the CDR3 reads TGCAGCGTTGTGCCAGATACGCAGTATTTT.

The chain recombines TRBV29-1 with TRBJ2-7, with TRBD2 matching over 7 bases. Germline assignment: CDR1 SQVTM and CDR2 ANQGSEA. The CDR3 has 13 residues. J lost 4 bases, V lost 4 bases, and 7 bases had no gene match. CDR3 residues: CSVVRTSAYEQYF. The CDR3 DNA reads as TGCAGCGTTGTTCGTACTAGCGCTTACGAGCAGTACTTC.

The genes are TRBV5-1 and TRBJ2-2, with D possibly TRBD2 on 6 matching bases. This CDR3 has 15 residues. Trimming removed 3 bases from V and 0 bases from J, with 9 bases in between. The V gene's germline CDR1 is SGHRS and CDR2 YFSETQ. CDR3 sequence (DNA): TGCGCCAGCAGCTACGGGGGTCCGAACACCGGGGAGCTGTTTTTT. Translating gives CASSYGGPNTGELFF.

This clonotype was counted a few times. CDR3 region: CSVVDRAPYNEQFF. The CDR3 bases are TGCAGCGTTGTGGACAGGGCCCCCTACAATGAGCAGTTCTTC. The V gene is TRBV29-1, the J gene TRBJ2-1; 8 nucleotides agree with TRBD1. The germline CDR1 and CDR2 sequences are SQVTM and ANQGSEA. V was pared by 4 bases and J by 2 bases, with 4 bases of the junction left unmatched. This CDR3 contains 14 residues.